A single sample is the source of the 17 T cell receptor beta chains below, sequenced in a study of tumor-infiltrating lymphocytes in primary liver carcinoma. Researchers generated TCR beta cDNA from approximately 500 ng of total RNA, relying on a constant-region primer. Investigators got TCR beta libraries out of three nested multiplex PCR rounds, done with slightly modified ARM-PCR. Investigators reported that the first two PCR rounds, at 10 to 11 cycles each, used TRBV1-TRBV30 forward primers with a C-beta reverse primer. TCRdb re-called the multiplex PCR reads with MiXCR, one entry per CDR3 protein. The table includes some 130,000 distinct CDR3 sequences, around two thirds detected once. The tissue used was unsorted bulk material of about 19-33 mg. RNA and DNA were co-extracted from it with the AllPrep DNA/RNA mini kit. Sequencing was performed on tumor-adjacent normal liver tissue. The receptors were sampled from a woman in her sixties or seventies with primary liver carcinoma and hepatitis B virus infection.

Worth noting for this clonotype: One end of the junction is discordant with germline, which a read error may explain. The rearrangement joins TRBV12-3 or TRBV12-4 to TRBJ1-2; weak D call: TRBD1 (5 bases). This CDR3 region has 15 residues. The CDR3 sequence: CASSTQGRAVYDYAF. In DNA form, the CDR3 reads TGTGCCAGCAGTACCCAGGGCAGGGCCGTCTATGACTACGCCTTC.

Comment on this clonotype: Relative to the germline gene, one junction end is altered; a read error may explain this. V gene TRBV10-2 combines with J gene TRBJ2-1, with D unclear. CDR3 length: 17 residues. The germline V gene encodes CDR1 WSHSY and CDR2 SAAADI. The CDR3 loop is CASSDPLTDVSYIEQFF. CDR3 nucleotide sequence: TGCGCCAGCAGTGACCCACTAACAGACGTCTCCTACATTGAGCAGTTCTTC.

The J gene is TRBJ2-3, the V gene TRBV6-5, with D possibly matching TRBD2 (5 bases). The CDR3 length is 14 residues. The V gene's germline CDR1 is MNHEY and CDR2 SVGAGI. CDR3 amino acids: CVSSPSPRDGTQYF. CDR3 DNA sequence: TGTGTTAGCAGTCCTAGCCCTCGTGACGGTACACAGTATTTT.

A word on this clonotype: A read error may produce the germline difference seen at one junction end. This chain connects TRBV7-9 to TRBJ1-6, with D perhaps matching TRBD1 (6 bases). CDR3 size: 15 residues. Germline CDR1 and CDR2: SEHNR and FQNEAQ (reference sequence). DNA of the CDR3: TGTGCCTGCAGCTTAACAGGGAGATGGAATTCACCCCTCCACTTT. Its protein is CACSLTGRWNSPLHF.

To note about this clonotype: The junction departs from the called germline gene at one end, perhaps through a read error. This chain links TRBV7-9 with TRBJ2-1, with D hard to call. Germline V CDR1 and CDR2: SEHNR, FQNEAQ (reference sequence). The CDR3 spans 14 residues. The CDR3 nucleotides read TGTGCCAGCAACTTATTTTGGGAAGTCCCTGAGCAGTTCTTC. Translating it yields CASNLFWEVPEQFF.

About this clonotype: One end of the junction fails to match germline, which may point to a read error. The chain joins TRBV11-3 to TRBJ2-7, with D unresolved. The CDR3 runs 11 residues. Per the germline V gene, CDR1 is SGHNT and CDR2 is YENEEA. CDR3: CVSSHGYEQYF. The CDR3 DNA is TGTGTCAGCAGTCATGGATACGAGCAGTACTTC.

This clonotype was seen ten or more times. The V and J genes are TRBV11-2 and TRBJ1-2, with 7 bases aligning to TRBD1. Germline lookup yields CDR1 SGHAT and CDR2 FQNNGV. The CDR3 is 13 residues long. Losses at the gene ends were 7 bases for V and 8 bases for J; bases not matched to a gene: 10. In DNA form, the CDR3 reads TGTGCCAGCACTCAGGGGGGGGGTGGAGGCTACACCTTC. Protein product: CASTQGGGGGYTF. Together with reference TRBV11-2 and TRBJ1-2, the CDR3 gives the full variable domain: EAGVAQSPRYKIIEKRQSVAFWCNPISGHATLYWYQQILGQGPKLLIQFQNNGVVDDSQLPKDRFSAERLKGVDSTLKIQPAKLEDSAVYLCASTQGGGGGYTFGSGTRLTVV.

This chain joins TRBV12-3 or TRBV12-4 and TRBJ2-7, with a tentative D call TRBD2 (5 bases). The V end was cut by 11 bases, the J end by 2 bases, with 19 bases between. The CDR3 has 14 amino acids. Written as DNA, the CDR3 is TGTGCCTGCATAAGTAATCGGGGAACCTACGAGCAGTACTTC. This codes for CACISNRGTYEQYF.

The chain has TRBV29-1 and TRBJ2-3, with TRBD2 matching 8 bases. The CDR3 loop spans 16 amino acids. Germline-derived CDR1 and CDR2 are SQVTM and ANQGSEA. J was trimmed by 8 bases and V by 6 bases; bases with no gene match: 19. CDR3 sequence reads: CSVRGSAAGGGSTQYF. The CDR3 region has the DNA TGCAGCGTCCGCGGATCCGCGGCGGGAGGTGGCAGTACGCAGTATTTT.

The CDR3 reads CANSQEQVGLVEQYF. In DNA, the CDR3 is TGTGCCAACAGTCAAGAACAGGTTGGACTGGTGGAGCAGTACTTC. The chain is built from TRBV4-2 and TRBJ2-7; perhaps D is TRBD1 or TRBD2 (5 bases each). The CDR3 covers 15 residues. Germline V CDR1 and CDR2: LGHNA, YNFKEQ. Between the trimmed V and J ends, which lost 10 bases and 7 bases, there was a span of 26 bases.

Note on this clonotype: A junction boundary mismatches the germline segment, possibly from a read error. This chain connects TRBV5-1 to TRBJ1-2; D gene unclear. The germline V gene encodes CDR1 SGHRS and CDR2 YFSETQ. CDR3 length: 15 amino acids. For the CDR3, the DNA is TGCGCCAGCAGCCAAAACAGTGGGCAAATCTATGGCTACACTTTC. Its translation is CASSQNSGQIYGYTF.

CDR3 protein: CVSTYISNYGYTF. CDR3 nucleotides: TGTGTTAGCACTTATATAAGCAACTATGGCTACACCTTC. The chain employs TRBV6-6 and TRBJ1-2; D call uncertain. This CDR3 has 13 amino acids. Per the germline V gene, CDR1 is MNHNY and CDR2 is SVGAGI (reference sequence).

Ten or more counts support this clonotype. DNA for the CDR3: TGTGCCAGCAGTTACGGTCCTAGCTTGAAAGAGACCCAGTACTTC. Translating gives CASSYGPSLKETQYF. The V call is TRBV6-2 or TRBV6-3, the J call TRBJ2-5; tentative D call: TRBD2 (5 bases). Germline CDR1 MNHEY, CDR2 SVGEGT. The CDR3 has 15 residues. Trimming removed 2 bases from V and 3 bases from J, with 13 bases in between.

This clonotype was seen repeatedly, ten times or more. J is TRBJ2-5 and V is TRBV6-5; no clear D. From germline, CDR1 is MNHEY and CDR2 SVGAGI. Trimming removed 5 bases at V and 2 bases at J, with 3 bases between. The length of the CDR3 is 11 residues. This CDR3 reads CASSKQETQYF. The CDR3 DNA sequence: TGTGCCAGCAGTAAGCAAGAGACCCAGTACTTC.

In the case of this clonotype: A read error is possible here, since a much larger clone lies one base away. The chain joins TRBV5-1 to TRBJ2-7, with D perhaps TRBD1 or TRBD2 (5 bases each). The CDR3 is 16 residues long. Deletions cut 4 bases from V and 0 bases from J, with 17 bases between. CDR1 is SGHRS and CDR2 is YFSETQ in the germline V gene. Here the CDR3 reads CASSTLSRESSYEQYF. In DNA form, the CDR3 reads TGCGCCAGCAGCACCCTTAGCAGGGAGAGCTCCTACGAGCAGTACTTC.

Points on this clonotype: One end of the junction does not line up with germline, which may come from a read error. The genes are TRBV30 and TRBJ1-1; D ambiguous. Germline CDR1 reads GTSNPN; CDR2 reads SVGIG (reference sequence). The CDR3 has 15 amino acids. The CDR3 here is CAWRGFSSYITEVFF. The CDR3 DNA follows: TGTGCCTGGAGAGGTTTTTCGTCCTACATCACTGAAGTTTTCTTT.

This clonotype was seen a handful of times. The chain joins TRBV7-9 to TRBJ1-3, with D unclear. Trimming shortened V by 1 base and J by 0 bases, and 7 bases separated the two germline ends. The germline CDR1 and CDR2 sequences are SEHNR and FQNEAQ (reference sequence). The CDR3 has 15 residues. In DNA form, the CDR3 reads TGTGCCAGCAGCTTAGACGGCAACTCTGGAAACACCATATATTTT. It codes for CASSLDGNSGNTIYF.